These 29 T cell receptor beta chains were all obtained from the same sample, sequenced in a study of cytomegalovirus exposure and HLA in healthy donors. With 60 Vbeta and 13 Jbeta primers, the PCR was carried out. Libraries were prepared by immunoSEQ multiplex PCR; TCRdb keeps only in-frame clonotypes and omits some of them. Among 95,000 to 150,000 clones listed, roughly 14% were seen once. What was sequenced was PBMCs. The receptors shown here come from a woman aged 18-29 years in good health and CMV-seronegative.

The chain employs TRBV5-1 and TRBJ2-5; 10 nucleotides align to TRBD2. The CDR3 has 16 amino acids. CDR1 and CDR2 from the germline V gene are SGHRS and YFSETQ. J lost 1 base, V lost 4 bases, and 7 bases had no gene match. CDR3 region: CASSPFSGGIQETQYF. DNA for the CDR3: TGCGCCAGCAGCCCCTTTAGCGGGGGGATCCAAGAGACCCAGTACTTC.

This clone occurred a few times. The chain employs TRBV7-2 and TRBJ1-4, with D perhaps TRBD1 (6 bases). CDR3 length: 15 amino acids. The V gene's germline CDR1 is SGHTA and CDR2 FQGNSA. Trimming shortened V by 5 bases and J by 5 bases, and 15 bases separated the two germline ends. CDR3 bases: TGTGCCAGCAGCACACAGACAGGCCCCAATGAAAAACTGTTTTTT. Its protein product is CASSTQTGPNEKLFF.

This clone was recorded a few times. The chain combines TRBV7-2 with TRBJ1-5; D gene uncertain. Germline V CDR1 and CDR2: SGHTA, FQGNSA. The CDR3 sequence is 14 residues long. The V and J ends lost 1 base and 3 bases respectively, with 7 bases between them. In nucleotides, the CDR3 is TGTGCCAGCAGCTTAGTTAGCATCAATCAGCCCCAGCATTTT. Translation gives CASSLVSINQPQHF.

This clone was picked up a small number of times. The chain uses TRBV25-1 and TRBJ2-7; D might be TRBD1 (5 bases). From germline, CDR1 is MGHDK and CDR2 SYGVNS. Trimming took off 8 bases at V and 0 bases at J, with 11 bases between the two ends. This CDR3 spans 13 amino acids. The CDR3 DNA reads TGTGCCAGCGAGAACAGGATCTCCTACGAGCAGTACTTC. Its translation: CASENRISYEQYF.

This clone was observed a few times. CDR3 DNA: TGTGCCAGCAGTGAAGCAGGGGCCCACACAGATACGCAGTATTTT. Translating gives CASSEAGAHTDTQYF. This chain links TRBV6-1 with TRBJ2-3, with D perhaps matching TRBD1 (5 bases). CDR3 length: 15 residues. Trimming cost V 0 bases and J 2 bases, with 9 bases left between them. The germline V gene encodes CDR1 MNHNS and CDR2 SASEGT.

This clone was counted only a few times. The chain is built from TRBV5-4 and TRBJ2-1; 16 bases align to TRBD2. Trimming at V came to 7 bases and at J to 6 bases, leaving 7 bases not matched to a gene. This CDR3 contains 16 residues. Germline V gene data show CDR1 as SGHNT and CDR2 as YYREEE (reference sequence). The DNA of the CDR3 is TGTGCCAGCCGCGGGACTAGCGGGAGGGCCGGCAATGAGCAGTTCTTC. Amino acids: CASRGTSGRAGNEQFF.

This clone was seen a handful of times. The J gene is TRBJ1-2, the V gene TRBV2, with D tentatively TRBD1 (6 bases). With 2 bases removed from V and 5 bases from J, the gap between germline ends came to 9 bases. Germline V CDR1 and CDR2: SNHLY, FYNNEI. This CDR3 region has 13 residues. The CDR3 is CASSERQAYGYTF. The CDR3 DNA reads TGTGCCAGCAGTGAACGACAGGCTTATGGCTACACCTTC.

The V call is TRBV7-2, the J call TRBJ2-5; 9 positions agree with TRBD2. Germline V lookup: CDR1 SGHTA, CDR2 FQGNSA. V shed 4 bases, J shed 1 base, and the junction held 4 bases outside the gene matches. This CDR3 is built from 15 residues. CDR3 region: CASSSIAGAQETQYF. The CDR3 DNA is TGTGCCAGCAGCTCCATAGCGGGGGCCCAAGAGACCCAGTACTTC.

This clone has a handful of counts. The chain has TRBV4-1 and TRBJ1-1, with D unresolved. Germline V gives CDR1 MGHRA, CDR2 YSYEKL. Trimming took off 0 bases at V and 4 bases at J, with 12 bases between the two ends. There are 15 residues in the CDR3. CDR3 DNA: TGCGCCAGCAGCCAAGAGCGCCCCTCGGGCACTGAAGCTTTCTTT. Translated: CASSQERPSGTEAFF.

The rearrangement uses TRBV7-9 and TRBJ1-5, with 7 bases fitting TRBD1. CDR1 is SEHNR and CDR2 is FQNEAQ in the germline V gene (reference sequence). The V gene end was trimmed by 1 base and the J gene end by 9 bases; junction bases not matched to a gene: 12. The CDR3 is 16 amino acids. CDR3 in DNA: TGTGCCAGCAGCTTAGGGGGACGACAGGGTGCATCGCCCCAGCATTTT. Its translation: CASSLGGRQGASPQHF.

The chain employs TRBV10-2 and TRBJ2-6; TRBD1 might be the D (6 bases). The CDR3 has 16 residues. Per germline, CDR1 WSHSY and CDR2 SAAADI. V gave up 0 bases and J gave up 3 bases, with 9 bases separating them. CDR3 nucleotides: TGCGCCAGCAGTGAGTCAGGGGGATATGGGGCCAACGTCCTGACTTTC. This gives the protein CASSESGGYGANVLTF.

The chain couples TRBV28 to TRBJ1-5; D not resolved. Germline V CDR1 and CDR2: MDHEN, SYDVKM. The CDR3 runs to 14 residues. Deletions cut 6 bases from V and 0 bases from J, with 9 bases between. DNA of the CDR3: TGTGCCAGCAGAAGGACTCCTAGCAATCAGCCCCAGCATTTT. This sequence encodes CASRRTPSNQPQHF.

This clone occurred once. The CDR3 here is CASSSVGQYSGNTIYF. As DNA, the CDR3 is TGTGCCAGCAGTTCGGTGGGACAGTACTCTGGAAACACCATATATTTT. This chain uses TRBV6-5 with TRBJ1-3, with 7 bases that match TRBD1. The CDR3 length is 16 residues. J gave up 0 bases and V 4 bases, and 6 bases lay outside the gene matches. Germline loops: CDR1 MNHEY, CDR2 SVGAGI.

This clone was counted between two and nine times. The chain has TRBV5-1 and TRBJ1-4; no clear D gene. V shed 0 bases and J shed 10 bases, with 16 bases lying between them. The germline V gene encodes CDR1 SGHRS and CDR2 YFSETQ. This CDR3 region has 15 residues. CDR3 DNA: TGCGCCAGCAGCTTGGTGGGTGCTCGGGTCGGAAAACTGTTTTTT. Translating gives CASSLVGARVGKLFF.

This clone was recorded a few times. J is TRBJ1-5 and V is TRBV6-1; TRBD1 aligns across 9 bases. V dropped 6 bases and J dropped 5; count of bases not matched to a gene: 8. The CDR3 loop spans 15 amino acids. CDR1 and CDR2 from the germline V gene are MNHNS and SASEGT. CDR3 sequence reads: CASSSRDREHQPQHF. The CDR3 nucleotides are TGTGCCAGCAGCTCCCGGGACAGGGAGCATCAGCCCCAGCATTTT.

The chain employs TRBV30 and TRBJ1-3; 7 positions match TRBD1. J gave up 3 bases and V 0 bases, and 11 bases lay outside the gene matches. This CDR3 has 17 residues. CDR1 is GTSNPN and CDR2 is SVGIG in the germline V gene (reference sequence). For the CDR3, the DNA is TGTGCCTGGAGTGTCCTGCATAAGGGGGCGGTTGGAAACACCATATATTTT. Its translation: CAWSVLHKGAVGNTIYF.

CDR3 sequence: CASSVAGGGKTQYF. The CDR3 coding sequence is TGTGCCAGCAGTGTAGCGGGGGGGGGAAAGACCCAGTACTTC. The chain is built from TRBV2 and TRBJ2-5; 11 bases line up with TRBD2. CDR3 length equals 14 residues. The J segment lost 6 bases and the V segment lost 4 bases, leaving 4 bases of the junction unmatched. Germline CDR1 and CDR2: SNHLY and FYNNEI. The full variable domain, completed using reference TRBV2 and TRBJ2-5, is EPEVTQTPSHQVTQMGQEVILRCVPISNHLYFYWYRQILGQKVEFLVSFYNNEISEKSEIFDDQFSVERPDGSNFTLKIRSTKLEDSAMYFCASSVAGGGKTQYFGPGTRLLVL.

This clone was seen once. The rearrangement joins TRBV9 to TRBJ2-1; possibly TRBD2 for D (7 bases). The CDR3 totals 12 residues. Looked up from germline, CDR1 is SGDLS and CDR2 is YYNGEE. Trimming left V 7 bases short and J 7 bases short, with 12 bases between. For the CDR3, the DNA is TGTGCCAGCGAGGGGGGAGGGAATGAGCAGTTCTTC. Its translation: CASEGGGNEQFF.

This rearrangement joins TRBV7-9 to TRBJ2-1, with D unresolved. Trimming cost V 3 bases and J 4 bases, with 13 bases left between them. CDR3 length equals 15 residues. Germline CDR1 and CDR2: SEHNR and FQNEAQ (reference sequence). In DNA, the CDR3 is TGTGCCAGCAGCTTCAGGCTTTACGATTACAATGAGCAGTTCTTC. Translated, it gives CASSFRLYDYNEQFF.

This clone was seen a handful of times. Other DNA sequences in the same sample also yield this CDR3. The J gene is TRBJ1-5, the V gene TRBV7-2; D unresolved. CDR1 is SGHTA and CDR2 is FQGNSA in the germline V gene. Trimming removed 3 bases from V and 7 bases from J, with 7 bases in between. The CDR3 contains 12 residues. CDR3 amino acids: CASSFSGQPQHF. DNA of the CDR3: TGTGCCAGCAGCTTCAGCGGGCAGCCCCAGCATTTT.

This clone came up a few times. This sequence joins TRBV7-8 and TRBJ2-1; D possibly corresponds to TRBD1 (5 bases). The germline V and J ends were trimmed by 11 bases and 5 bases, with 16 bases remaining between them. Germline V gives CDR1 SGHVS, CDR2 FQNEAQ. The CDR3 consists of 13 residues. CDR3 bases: TGTGCCTCAGGGTTAGGGTGGAACAATGAGCAGTTCTTC. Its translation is CASGLGWNNEQFF.

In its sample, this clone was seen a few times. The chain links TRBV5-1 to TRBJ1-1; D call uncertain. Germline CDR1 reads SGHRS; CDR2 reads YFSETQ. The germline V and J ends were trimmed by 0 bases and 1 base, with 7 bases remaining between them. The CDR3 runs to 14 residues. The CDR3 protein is CASSLGLSNTEAFF. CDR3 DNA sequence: TGCGCCAGCAGCTTGGGACTATCGAACACTGAAGCTTTCTTT.

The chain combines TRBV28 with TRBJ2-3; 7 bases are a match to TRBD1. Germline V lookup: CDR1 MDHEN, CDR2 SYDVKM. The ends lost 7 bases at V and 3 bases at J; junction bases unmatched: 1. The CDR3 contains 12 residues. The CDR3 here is CASTRGTDTQYF. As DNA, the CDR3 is TGTGCCAGCACCAGGGGGACAGATACGCAGTATTTT.

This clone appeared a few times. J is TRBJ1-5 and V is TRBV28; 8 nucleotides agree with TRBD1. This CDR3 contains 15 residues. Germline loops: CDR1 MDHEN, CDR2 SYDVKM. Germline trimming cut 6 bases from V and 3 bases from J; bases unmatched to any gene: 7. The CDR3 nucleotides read TGTGCCAGCAGAAATTCGGGACAGGTCAATCAGCCCCAGCATTTT. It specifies CASRNSGQVNQPQHF.

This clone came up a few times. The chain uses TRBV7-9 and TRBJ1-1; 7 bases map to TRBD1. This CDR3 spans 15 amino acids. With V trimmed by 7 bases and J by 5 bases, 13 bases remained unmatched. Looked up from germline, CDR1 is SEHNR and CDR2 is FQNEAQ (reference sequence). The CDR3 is CASTIGTGVRTEAFF. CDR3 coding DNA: TGTGCCAGCACCATAGGAACAGGGGTTCGGACTGAAGCTTTCTTT.

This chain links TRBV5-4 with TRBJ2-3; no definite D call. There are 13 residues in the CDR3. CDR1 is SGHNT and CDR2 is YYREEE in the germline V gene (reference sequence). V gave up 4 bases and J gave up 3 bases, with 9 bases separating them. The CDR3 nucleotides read TGTGCCAGCAGCCCCCAGGTTACAGATACGCAGTATTTT. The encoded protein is CASSPQVTDTQYF.

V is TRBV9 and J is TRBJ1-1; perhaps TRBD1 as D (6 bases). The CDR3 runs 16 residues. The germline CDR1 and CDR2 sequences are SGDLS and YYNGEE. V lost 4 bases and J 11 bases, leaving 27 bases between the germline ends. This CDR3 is CASSPSPTGKALGAFF. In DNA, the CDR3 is TGTGCCAGCAGCCCCTCCCCGACAGGAAAGGCGCTAGGGGCTTTCTTT. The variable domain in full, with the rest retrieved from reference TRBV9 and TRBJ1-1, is DSGVTQTPKHLITATGQRVTLRCSPRSGDLSVYWYQQSLDQGLQFLIQYYNGEERAKGNILERFSAQQFPDLHSELNLSSLELGDSALYFCASSPSPTGKALGAFFGQGTRLTVV.

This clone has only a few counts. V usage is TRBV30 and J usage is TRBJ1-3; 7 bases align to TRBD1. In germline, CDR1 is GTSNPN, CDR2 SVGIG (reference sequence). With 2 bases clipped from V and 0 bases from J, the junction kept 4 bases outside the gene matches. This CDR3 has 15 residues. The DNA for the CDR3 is TGTGCCTGGAGTAGGGACAGATTCTCTGGAAACACCATATATTTT. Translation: CAWSRDRFSGNTIYF.

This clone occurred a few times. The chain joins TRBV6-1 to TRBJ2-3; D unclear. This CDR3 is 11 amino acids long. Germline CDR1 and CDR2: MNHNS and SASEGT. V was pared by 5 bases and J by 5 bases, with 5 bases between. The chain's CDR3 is CASSPLDTQYF. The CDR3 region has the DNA TGTGCCAGCAGTCCCCTAGATACGCAGTATTTT.